The next 26 T cell receptor beta chains were all read from a single sample in a study of blood T cell repertoires in COVID-19. Produced via immunoSEQ multiplex PCR; TCRdb's table is partial and in-frame only. The sample lists approximately 140,000 clones, around 88% occurring once. Sequencing used peripheral blood. Receptors were obtained from a woman aged 55-75 years with acute or convalescent COVID-19.

The chain combines TRBV6-2 or TRBV6-3 with TRBJ1-1; 8 bases line up with TRBD1. The CDR3 sequence is 15 residues long. CDR1 MNHEY and CDR2 SVGEGT come from the germline V gene. The trim removed 4 bases at V and 4 bases at J, leaving 8 bases unmatched. The CDR3 nucleotides are TGTGCCAGCAGTTCGCACGACAGGGGCAGCACTGAAGCTTTCTTT. Translating it yields CASSSHDRGSTEAFF.

The CDR3 loop reads CASRPNQPGAKNIQYF. CDR3 DNA: TGCGCCAGCAGGCCTAATCAACCGGGGGCCAAAAACATTCAGTACTTC. This chain joins TRBV5-1 and TRBJ2-4; a weak D match, TRBD2 (5 bases). The CDR3 consists of 16 residues. The V end was cut by 5 bases, the J end by 1 base, with 16 bases between. From germline, CDR1 is SGHRS and CDR2 YFSETQ.

The chain combines TRBV28 with TRBJ1-2; 9 positions match TRBD1. The J segment lost 8 bases and the V segment lost 5 bases, leaving 9 bases of the junction unmatched. From germline, CDR1 is MDHEN and CDR2 SYDVKM. The CDR3 extends over 14 amino acids. CDR3 loop: CASSRTGVGGGYTF. The CDR3 coding sequence is TGTGCCAGCAGTAGGACAGGGGTAGGAGGCGGCTACACCTTC.

The chain combines TRBV11-2 with TRBJ1-2; D unresolved. V was clipped by 4 bases and J by 2 bases, with 14 bases between them. Per germline, CDR1 SGHAT and CDR2 FQNNGV. The CDR3 consists of 15 residues. The CDR3 here is CASSSPRRENYGYTF. The CDR3 DNA reads as TGTGCCAGCAGCTCCCCCCGGAGGGAGAACTATGGCTACACCTTC.

V and J are TRBV30 and TRBJ1-5, with 10 bases identical to TRBD1. V lost 2 bases, J lost 11 bases, and 12 bases stayed unmatched. In germline, CDR1 is GTSNPN, CDR2 SVGIG (reference sequence). The CDR3 has 15 amino acids. The CDR3 reads CAWSHRDRGLAAQHF. In DNA form, the CDR3 reads TGTGCCTGGAGTCACCGGGACAGGGGCCTTGCAGCCCAGCATTTT.

This chain uses TRBV5-1 with TRBJ2-1; a possible D gene is TRBD1 (6 bases). Trimming left V 1 base short and J 0 bases short, with 8 bases between. CDR3 length: 15 residues. CDR1 and CDR2 from the germline V gene are SGHRS and YFSETQ. The CDR3 DNA reads as TGCGCCAGCAGCTTGACAGGGCGCTCCTACAATGAGCAGTTCTTC. Encoded protein: CASSLTGRSYNEQFF.

The rearrangement links TRBV3-1 (or the pseudogene TRBV3-2) to TRBJ1-2, with no clear D. The CDR3 spans 13 residues. V lost 0 bases to trimming and J lost 6 bases, with 8 bases between them. CDR1 and CDR2 (germline): LGHDT, YNNKEL (reference sequence). The CDR3 nucleotides are TGTGCCAGCAGCCAAGATCTCCCCCATGGCTACACCTTC. Translation: CASSQDLPHGYTF.

This sequence joins TRBV10-3 and TRBJ1-2; 10 positions agree with TRBD1. V lost 5 bases and J lost 6; bases outside the gene matches: 6. Germline V gene lookup returns CDR1 ENHRY and CDR2 SYGVKD. The CDR3 extends over 14 amino acids. As DNA, the CDR3 is TGTGCCATCAGTCCCGGGACAGGGGTCGATGGCTACACCTTC. It codes for CAISPGTGVDGYTF.

CDR3 residues: CASSLGASGGFTDTQYF. The CDR3 DNA reads TGTGCCAGCAGCTTGGGGGCTAGCGGGGGTTTTACAGATACGCAGTATTTT. This chain links TRBV5-4 with TRBJ2-3; 10 bases fit TRBD2. Germline loops: CDR1 SGHNT, CDR2 YYREEE (reference sequence). Losses at the gene ends were 0 bases for V and 3 bases for J; bases not matched to a gene: 7. This CDR3 is built from 17 residues.

The gene calls are TRBV2 and TRBJ1-1, with 7 positions matching TRBD1. J gave up 6 bases and V 11 bases, and 12 bases lay outside the gene matches. This CDR3 comprises 13 residues. Germline CDR1 SNHLY, CDR2 FYNNEI. The CDR3 spells CAAITKQGPEAFF. The DNA for the CDR3 is TGTGCCGCGATCACAAAACAGGGGCCTGAAGCTTTCTTT.

The CDR3 is CASSTVSGNTIYF. The CDR3 bases are TGTGCCAGTTCCACAGTCTCTGGAAACACCATATATTTT. The rearrangement joins TRBV28 to TRBJ1-3; D remains ambiguous. Trimming stripped 9 bases from V and 0 bases from J, with 9 bases between. This CDR3 is 13 amino acids long. Germline V gene sequence: CDR1 MDHEN, CDR2 SYDVKM.

This clone was seen a handful of times. The chain couples TRBV30 to TRBJ2-7, with TRBD2 as a possible D gene (6 bases). Trimming removed 1 base from V and 2 bases from J, with 15 bases in between. The CDR3 runs 15 residues. The germline gives CDR1 GTSNPN, CDR2 SVGIG (reference sequence). CDR3: CAWSEEVSGPYEQYF. The CDR3 DNA sequence: TGTGCCTGGAGTGAGGAGGTTAGCGGACCCTACGAGCAGTACTTC.

The rearrangement uses TRBV12-3 or TRBV12-4 and TRBJ2-3; D is undetermined. V was clipped by 3 bases and J by 2 bases, with 6 bases between them. The CDR3 has 13 residues. The CDR3 reads CASSFGHTDTQYF. The CDR3 DNA is TGTGCCAGCAGTTTTGGCCACACAGATACGCAGTATTTT.

CDR3 sequence (DNA): TGCGCCAGCAGCCAAGATGGACTAGCGGGCCGCACAGATACGCAGTATTTT. Translation: CASSQDGLAGRTDTQYF. The rearrangement links TRBV4-3 to TRBJ2-3; 11 bases match TRBD2. The length of the CDR3 is 17 residues. The germline V gene has CDR1 LGHNA and CDR2 YSLEER. V dropped 0 bases and J dropped 1; count of bases not matched to a gene: 3.

The CDR3 spells CASSPPGLAGALGEQFF. The CDR3 coding sequence is TGTGCCAGCTCACCACCGGGACTAGCGGGGGCCCTCGGGGAGCAGTTCTTC. The gene calls are TRBV18 and TRBJ2-1; 14 positions match TRBD2. The CDR3 runs to 17 residues. CDR1 and CDR2 (germline): KGHSH, LQKENI. The ends lost 0 bases at V and 10 bases at J; junction bases unmatched: 8. Based on the CDR3 plus reference TRBV18 and TRBJ2-1, the full variable domain is NAGVMQNPRHLVRRRGQEARLRCSPMKGHSHVYWYRQLPEEGLKFMVYLQKENIIDESGMPKERFSAEFPKEGPSILRIQQVVRGDSAAYFCASSPPGLAGALGEQFFGPGTRLTVL.

The rearrangement links TRBV19 to TRBJ1-1, with 7 bases fitting TRBD1. V was clipped by 3 bases and J by 3 bases; unmatched bases: 7. Germline V lookup: CDR1 LNHDA, CDR2 SQIVND (reference sequence). The length of the CDR3 is 15 residues. The CDR3 loop is CASSIGGTGDTEAFF. The CDR3 coding sequence is TGTGCCAGTAGTATCGGGGGCACAGGGGACACTGAAGCTTTCTTT.

The CDR3 DNA reads as TGTGCCAGCAGTGAATTGGCGGGGGCGCCGGGGAATGAGCAGTTCTTC. Encoded protein: CASSELAGAPGNEQFF. The chain is built from TRBV25-1 and TRBJ2-1, with a tentative D call TRBD2 (7 bases). V lost 1 base and J lost 7, with 17 bases in between. The CDR3 contains 16 residues. The germline CDR1 and CDR2 sequences are MGHDK and SYGVNS.

The chain employs TRBV11-2 and TRBJ2-7; D gene ambiguous. Trimming removed 1 base at V and 0 bases at J, with 10 bases between. The CDR3 totals 15 residues. Germline V gives CDR1 SGHAT, CDR2 FQNNGV. The CDR3 spells CASSLVFGGSYEQYF. Here the CDR3 DNA reads TGTGCCAGCAGCTTAGTTTTTGGCGGCTCCTACGAGCAGTACTTC.

The chain recombines TRBV18 with TRBJ2-7; 14 bases are shared with TRBD2. CDR1 is KGHSH, CDR2 LQKENI, per germline. The V segment lost 0 bases and the J segment 5 bases; nucleotides outside the gene matches: 0. The CDR3 is made up of 15 amino acids. As DNA, the CDR3 is TGTGCCAGCTCACCACCGGGACTAGCGGGGGACGAGCAGTACTTC. Translating gives CASSPPGLAGDEQYF.

The J gene is TRBJ1-1, the V gene TRBV21-1. TRBV21-1 is a pseudogene. This CDR3 contains 17 residues. The CDR3 coding sequence is TGTGCCAGCAGCAAACCTGACTCTGGGGGGGTGAACACTGAAGCTTTCTTT. Translated: CASSKPDSGGVNTEAFF.

CDR3 loop: CASSPRVPLRGLAKNIQYF. The DNA of the CDR3 is TGTGCCAGCAGCCCCCGGGTCCCTCTTAGGGGGCTAGCCAAAAACATTCAGTACTTC. The genes are TRBV7-6 and TRBJ2-4; 7 bases line up with TRBD1. J gave up 0 bases and V 5 bases, and 16 bases lay outside the gene matches. The CDR3 contains 19 residues. CDR1 and CDR2 (germline): SGHVS, FNYEAQ.

This clone was seen once. The chain couples TRBV2 to TRBJ1-1; D ambiguous. The CDR3 is made up of 17 amino acids. The V gene lost 0 bases and the J gene lost 0 bases, with 14 bases spanning the gap. Germline CDR1 reads SNHLY; CDR2 reads FYNNEI. CDR3 protein: CASSEAPPRSLNTEAFF. The DNA of the CDR3 is TGTGCCAGCAGTGAAGCGCCCCCTCGCAGTTTGAACACTGAAGCTTTCTTT.

The CDR3, as DNA: TGTGCCACCAGTGATAGTTCAGTGTATCAGCCCCAGCATTTT. Translated, it gives CATSDSSVYQPQHF. The V and J genes are TRBV24-1 and TRBJ1-5; D is undetermined. CDR1 and CDR2 (germline): KGHDR, SFDVKD. The CDR3 is 14 residues long. V shed 3 bases and J shed 5 bases, with 10 bases lying between them.

In DNA, the CDR3 is TGCGCCAGCGGGAGAGAGACCCAGTACTTC. Amino acids: CASGRETQYF. This rearrangement joins TRBV5-1 to TRBJ2-5, with a possible D match to TRBD2 (5 bases). CDR1 and CDR2 (germline): SGHRS, YFSETQ. Between the trimmed V and J ends, which lost 7 bases and 4 bases, there was a span of 5 bases. The CDR3 is 10 residues long.

The chain joins TRBV19 to TRBJ2-5; TRBD1 agrees at 11 bases. J gave up 4 bases and V 10 bases, and 2 bases lay outside the gene matches. Germline CDR1 and CDR2: LNHDA and SQIVND (reference sequence). This CDR3 spans 12 amino acids. CDR3 protein: CATGQGAETQYF. In DNA form, the CDR3 reads TGTGCCACCGGACAGGGGGCAGAGACCCAGTACTTC.

The chain joins TRBV28 to TRBJ1-1; D remains ambiguous. The CDR3 is made up of 13 amino acids. Germline CDR1 MDHEN, CDR2 SYDVKM. V was cut by 6 bases and J by 4 bases, with 12 bases left in between. This CDR3 is CASRGPDPTEAFF. The CDR3 bases are TGTGCCAGCAGGGGCCCCGATCCCACTGAAGCTTTCTTT.